Listed below are T cell receptor beta chains from one sample, sequenced in a study of OX40 agonist ivuxolimab in advanced cancers. This table comes from immunoSEQ multiplex PCR, and its TCRdb copy is limited to in-frame clones, with some not included. The table shows around 76,000 clones, with around 78% occurring only once. The specimen comprised CD4+ or CD8+ T cells sorted from blood, sampled in a trial of the OX40 agonist ivuxolimab. Receptors were obtained from an adult with an advanced solid tumor such as melanoma, head and neck, liver or kidney cancer. Both conserved end residues are part of each CDR3. Fields, in order: D gene, V gene, clone size, J gene, CDR3 DNA, CDR3 protein. A D gene is named only where the DNA matches it firmly. The listing skips clone size in some rows; elsewhere it reads once, few, many or a size class.

.	TRBV7-2	.	TRBJ1-5	TGTGCCAGCAGCTTATGGGGGAGGGGTGATAGCAATCAGCCCCAGCATTTT	CASSLWGRGDSNQPQHF
TRBD1	TRBV27	.	TRBJ1-2	TGTGCCAGCAGCAGGGGGTTGTCTAACTATGGCTACACCTTC	CASSRGLSNYGYTF
.	TRBV7-6	.	TRBJ2-1	TGTGCCAGCAGCTTAGATATCCGGTCCGACAATGAGCAGTTCTTC	CASSLDIRSDNEQFF
.	TRBV25-1	few	TRBJ1-1	TGTGCCAGCAGTGGTGCCGGCCAAGCCTCTGAAGCTTTCTTT	CASSGAGQASEAFF
TRBD1	TRBV4-3	.	TRBJ1-4	TGCGCCAGCAGCCTCACAGGGGGCCGAGAGGAAAAACTGTTTTTT	CASSLTGGREEKLFF
TRBD2	TRBV7-2	once	TRBJ2-7	TGTGCCAGCAGCTCAGCACTCCAGACTAGCGGGAGTAACGAGCAGTACTTC	CASSSALQTSGSNEQYF
.	TRBV2	few	TRBJ2-6	TGTGCCGGCTCGGGGTGGGATCCTGGGGCCAACGTCCTGACTTTC	CAGSGWDPGANVLTF
.	TRBV29-1	once	TRBJ2-3	TGCAGCGTTGAACCCTGGATCTCAAGCACAGATACGCAGTATTTT	CSVEPWISSTDTQYF
.	TRBV10-3	.	TRBJ2-3	TGTGCCATCAGCCGACAGGGACTCACAGATACGCAGTATTTT	CAISRQGLTDTQYF
TRBD1	TRBV4-3	.	TRBJ2-1	TGCGCCAGCAAGACAGGGATTCTCGATGCTCCAAACAATGAGCAGTTCTTC	CASKTGILDAPNNEQFF
.	TRBV5-5	.	TRBJ2-7	TGTGCCAGCAGCTTGGTGGGCCCGACCGCGCCGTCCTTC	CASSLVGPTAPSF
.	TRBV30	.	TRBJ1-1	TGTGCCTGGAGTGTAAGGAACACTGAAGCTTTCTTT	CAWSVRNTEAFF
TRBD2	TRBV27	.	TRBJ2-7	TGTGCCAGCAGGGCGGGGGGACGGATCGAGCAGTACTTC	CASRAGGRIEQYF
TRBD2	TRBV5-4	.	TRBJ2-7	TGTGCCAGCAGCTACGGACTAGCGGGGGGTCTAAGCTACGAGCAGTACTTC	CASSYGLAGGLSYEQYF
TRBD2	TRBV7-6	once	TRBJ2-2	TGTGCCAGCAGCACCCGGGGGAGGGGAAACACCGGGGAGCTGTTTTTT	CASSTRGRGNTGELFF
TRBD1	TRBV6-1	.	TRBJ1-2	TGTGCCAGCAGTGAGACAGGGGCTAACTATGGCTACACCTTC	CASSETGANYGYTF
.	TRBV19	.	TRBJ2-7	TGTGCCAGTAGTATAGATGAGGGGGAGCAGTACTTC	CASSIDEGEQYF
.	TRBV7-2	.	TRBJ2-6	TGTGCCAGCAGCCCCCACAGGGCCCGCTCTGGGGCCAACGTCCTGACTTTC	CASSPHRARSGANVLTF
.	TRBV7-2	.	TRBJ2-6	TGTGCCAGCAGCTCAGACAGGCCCTCTGGGGCCAACGTCCTGACTTTC	CASSSDRPSGANVLTF
TRBD1	TRBV19	.	TRBJ1-5	TGTGCCAGTAGTATGGGGGACAGGGGCAATCAGCCCCAGCATTTT	CASSMGDRGNQPQHF
.	TRBV4-3	.	TRBJ2-1	TGCGCCAGCAGCCAAGAGAAGGGGACACCCAACAATGAGCAGTTCTTC	CASSQEKGTPNNEQFF
.	TRBV5-5	.	TRBJ2-7	TGTGCCAGCAGCTTGACGGGGATCTCCTACGAGCAGTACTTC	CASSLTGISYEQYF
.	TRBV7-9	.	TRBJ2-1	TGTGCCAGCAGCCTACTATTAATCAATGAGCAGTTCTTC	CASSLLLINEQFF
.	TRBV27	few	TRBJ1-6	TGTGCCAGCAGTTTGGCGAGAGGTTCACCCCTCCACTTT	CASSLARGSPLHF
TRBD1	TRBV18	.	TRBJ1-1	TGTGCCAGCTCACCTGTCAGGACAGGGACAACTGAAGCTTTCTTT	CASSPVRTGTTEAFF
.	TRBV19	few	TRBJ1-5	TGTGCCAGTAGTGCGGCCCTCGACAGTAATCAGCCCCAGCATTTT	CASSAALDSNQPQHF
.	TRBV11-2	.	TRBJ1-6	TGTGCCAGCAGCTTCTCTTCTACACATGATTCACCCCTCCACTTT	CASSFSSTHDSPLHF
TRBD1	TRBV27	.	TRBJ1-6	TGTGCCAGCAGTTTAGGGGGACCGGGACAGGGGAGTTCACCCCTCCACTTT	CASSLGGPGQGSSPLHF
.	TRBV6-5	.	TRBJ1-5	TGTGCCAGCAGTTACTTAGGGGGCAATCAGCCCCAGCATTTT	CASSYLGGNQPQHF
.	TRBV7-2	many	TRBJ1-6	TGTGCCAGCGGCCGGGATGGGAATTCACCCCTCCACTTT	CASGRDGNSPLHF
.	TRBV6-5	.	TRBJ1-5	TGTGCCAGCAACCCCAGGGGAGGGAGCAATCAGCCCCAGCATTTT	CASNPRGGSNQPQHF
.	TRBV5-1	.	TRBJ2-5	TGCGCCAGCAGCTCGGATGCGGAGACCCAGTACTTC	CASSSDAETQYF
TRBD1	TRBV7-2	.	TRBJ2-7	TGTGCCAGCAGCCGGCAAGGACAGGGTGCGGAGCAGTACTTC	CASSRQGQGAEQYF
TRBD1	TRBV29-1	.	TRBJ2-7	TGCAGCGCCCCCGGACAGGGGGCGAGCGAGCAGTACTTC	CSAPGQGASEQYF
.	TRBV5-4	.	TRBJ2-3	TGTGCCAGCAGCCCAAGGCTTTTCACAGATACGCAGTATTTT	CASSPRLFTDTQYF
TRBD1	TRBV5-6	.	TRBJ1-2	TGTGCCAGCAGCTTGGTACTGACAGGGCCCTGGACTAACTATGGCTACACCTTC	CASSLVLTGPWTNYGYTF
.	TRBV20-1	few	TRBJ1-2	TGCAGTGCCACAGATAACTATGGCTACACCTTC	CSATDNYGYTF
.	TRBV19	.	TRBJ2-5	TGTGCCAGTAGTATATACCGGGACCACCAAGAGACCCAGTACTTC	CASSIYRDHQETQYF
TRBD1	TRBV6-5	.	TRBJ2-1	TGTGCCAGCAGCCAAAGTGGGACAGGGTTCAATGAGCAGTTCTTC	CASSQSGTGFNEQFF
.	TRBV7-8	.	TRBJ2-1	TGTGCCAGCAGGGCCTCAGCTGGGTACAATGAGCAGTTCTTC	CASRASAGYNEQFF
.	TRBV27	.	TRBJ2-7	TGTGCCAGCAGTTTAAAAGGGGCTCGGTCCTACGAGCAGTACTTC	CASSLKGARSYEQYF
.	TRBV7-2	.	TRBJ2-4	TGTGCCAGCACCCTGATGGGATCATCAACACCTATTCAGTACTTC	CASTLMGSSTPIQYF
TRBD2	TRBV9	.	TRBJ2-1	TGTGCCAGCAGCGTAGGTAGGACTAGCGGGAGGAAAGCCAATGAACAGTTCTTC	CASSVGRTSGRKANEQFF
.	TRBV7-3	.	TRBJ2-3	TGTGCCAGCAGCGGGGCAGGAGATACGCAGTATTTT	CASSGAGDTQYF
TRBD1	TRBV6-5	.	TRBJ2-7	TGTGCCAGCAGGGGACAGGGCTACGAGCAGTACTTC	CASRGQGYEQYF
TRBD2	TRBV7-9	.	TRBJ2-4	TGTGCCAGCAGCTACGGACTAGCGGGGGGCCTGTTGGACAAAAACATTCAGTACTTC	CASSYGLAGGLLDKNIQYF
.	TRBV6-1	.	TRBJ2-7	TGTGCCAGCACGCGACAGGAGAGGAGTGTGGACGAGCAGTACTTC	CASTRQERSVDEQYF
TRBD1	TRBV29-1	.	TRBJ2-1	TGCAGCGTTGATGGTGGTAACAGGGGGCTTATCAATGAGCAGTTCTTC	CSVDGGNRGLINEQFF